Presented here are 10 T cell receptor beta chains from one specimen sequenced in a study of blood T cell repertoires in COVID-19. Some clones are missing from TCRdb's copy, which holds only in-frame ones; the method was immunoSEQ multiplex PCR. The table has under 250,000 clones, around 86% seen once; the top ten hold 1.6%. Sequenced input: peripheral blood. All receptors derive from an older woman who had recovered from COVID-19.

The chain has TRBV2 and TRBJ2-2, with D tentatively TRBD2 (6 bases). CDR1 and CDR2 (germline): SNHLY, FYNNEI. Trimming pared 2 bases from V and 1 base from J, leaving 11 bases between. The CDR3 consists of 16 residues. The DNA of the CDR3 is TGTGCCAGCAGTGAAAGGTTGGAGGGGAACACCGGGGAGCTGTTTTTT. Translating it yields CASSERLEGNTGELFF.

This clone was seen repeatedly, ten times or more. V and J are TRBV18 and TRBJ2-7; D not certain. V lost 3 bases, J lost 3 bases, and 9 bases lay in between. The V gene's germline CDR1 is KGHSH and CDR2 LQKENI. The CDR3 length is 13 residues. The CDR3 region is CASSPAKDYEQYF. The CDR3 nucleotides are TGTGCCAGCTCACCCGCGAAAGACTACGAGCAGTACTTC. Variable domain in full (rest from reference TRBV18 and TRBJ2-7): NAGVMQNPRHLVRRRGQEARLRCSPMKGHSHVYWYRQLPEEGLKFMVYLQKENIIDESGMPKERFSAEFPKEGPSILRIQQVVRGDSAAYFCASSPAKDYEQYFGPGTRLTVT.

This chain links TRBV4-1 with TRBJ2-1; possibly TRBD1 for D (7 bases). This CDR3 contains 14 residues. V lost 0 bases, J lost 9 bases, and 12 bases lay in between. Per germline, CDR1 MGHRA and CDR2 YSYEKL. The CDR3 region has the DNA TGCGCCAGCAGCCAAGATCACAGGGGAGGTGAGCAGTTCTTC. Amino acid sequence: CASSQDHRGGEQFF.

The DNA for the CDR3 is TGCAGCGCAACACCCCAGGGGATCGTTGCGAACACTGAAGCTTTCTTT. Protein sequence: CSATPQGIVANTEAFF. J is TRBJ1-1 and V is TRBV29-1, with a possible D match to TRBD1 (6 bases). Germline CDR1 reads SQVTM; CDR2 reads ANQGSEA. Trimming stripped 7 bases from V and 1 base from J, with 22 bases between. CDR3 length equals 16 residues. Variable domain in full (rest from reference TRBV29-1 and TRBJ1-1): SAVISQKPSRDICQRGTSLTIQCQVDSQVTMMFWYRQQPGQSLTLIATANQGSEATYESGFVIDKFPISRPNLTFSTLTVSNMSPEDSSIYLCSATPQGIVANTEAFFGQGTRLTVV.

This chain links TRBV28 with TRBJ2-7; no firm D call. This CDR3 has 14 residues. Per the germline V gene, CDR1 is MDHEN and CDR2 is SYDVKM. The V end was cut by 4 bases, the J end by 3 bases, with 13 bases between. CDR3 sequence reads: CASSYVMTIYEQYF. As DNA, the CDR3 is TGTGCCAGCAGTTACGTGATGACAATCTACGAGCAGTACTTC.

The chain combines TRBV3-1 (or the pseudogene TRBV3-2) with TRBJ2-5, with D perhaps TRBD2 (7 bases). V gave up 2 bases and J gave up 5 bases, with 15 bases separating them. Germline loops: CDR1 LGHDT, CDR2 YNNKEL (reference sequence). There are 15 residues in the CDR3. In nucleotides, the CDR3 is TGTGCCAGCAGCCAAAGGGGGGGGGCCTGGGAGACCCAGTACTTC. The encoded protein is CASSQRGGAWETQYF.

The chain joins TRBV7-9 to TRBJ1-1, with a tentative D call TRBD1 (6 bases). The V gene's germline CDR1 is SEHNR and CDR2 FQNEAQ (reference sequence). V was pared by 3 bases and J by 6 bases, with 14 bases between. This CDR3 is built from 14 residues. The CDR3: CASSFLQGTSEAFF. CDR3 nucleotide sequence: TGTGCCAGCAGCTTTCTTCAGGGGACATCTGAAGCTTTCTTT. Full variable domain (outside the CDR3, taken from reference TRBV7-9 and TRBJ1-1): DTGVSQNPRHKITKRGQNVTFRCDPISEHNRLYWYRQTLGQGPEFLTYFQNEAQLEKSRLLSDRFSAERPKGSFSTLEIQRTEQGDSAMYLCASSFLQGTSEAFFGQGTRLTVV.

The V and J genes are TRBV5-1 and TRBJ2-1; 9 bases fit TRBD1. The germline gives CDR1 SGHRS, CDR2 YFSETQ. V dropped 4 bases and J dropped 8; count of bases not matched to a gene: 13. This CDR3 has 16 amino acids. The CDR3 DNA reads TGCGCCAGCAGCCGACCGAGGACAGGGGTGTTGGATGAGCAGTTCTTC. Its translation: CASSRPRTGVLDEQFF.

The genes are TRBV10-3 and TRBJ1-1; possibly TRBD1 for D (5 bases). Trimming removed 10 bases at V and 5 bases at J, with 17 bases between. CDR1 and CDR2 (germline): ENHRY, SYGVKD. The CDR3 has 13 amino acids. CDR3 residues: CATLAGQGTEAFF. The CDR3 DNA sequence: TGTGCCACCCTCGCGGGGCAGGGAACTGAAGCTTTCTTT.

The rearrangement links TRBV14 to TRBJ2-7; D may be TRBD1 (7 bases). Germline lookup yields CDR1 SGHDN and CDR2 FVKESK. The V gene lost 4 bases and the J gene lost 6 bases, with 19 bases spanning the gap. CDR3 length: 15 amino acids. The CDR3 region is CASSRRMEGAGEQYF. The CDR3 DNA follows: TGTGCCAGCAGCCGAAGGATGGAGGGGGCTGGCGAGCAGTACTTC. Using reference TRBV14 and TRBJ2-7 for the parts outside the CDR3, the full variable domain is EAGVTQFPSHSVIEKGQTVTLRCDPISGHDNLYWYRRVMGKEIKFLLHFVKESKQDESGMPNNRFLAERTGGTYSTLKVQPAELEDSGVYFCASSRRMEGAGEQYFGPGTRLTVT.